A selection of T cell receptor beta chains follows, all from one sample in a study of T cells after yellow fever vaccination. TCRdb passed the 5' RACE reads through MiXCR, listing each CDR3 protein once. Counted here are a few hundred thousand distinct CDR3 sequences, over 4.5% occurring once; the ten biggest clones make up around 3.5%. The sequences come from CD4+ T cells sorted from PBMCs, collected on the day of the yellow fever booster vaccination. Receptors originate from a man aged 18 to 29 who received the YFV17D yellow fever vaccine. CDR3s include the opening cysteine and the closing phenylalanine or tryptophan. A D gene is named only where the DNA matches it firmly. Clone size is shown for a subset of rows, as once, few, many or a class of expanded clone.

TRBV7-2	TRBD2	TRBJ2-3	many	TGTGCCAGCAGCCGGACTAGCGGGATCACAGATACGCAGTATTTT	CASSRTSGITDTQYF
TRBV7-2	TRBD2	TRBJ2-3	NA	TGTGCCAGCAGCTTCCAGCGGGGTTTGGCGGATACGCAGTATTTT	CASSFQRGLADTQYF
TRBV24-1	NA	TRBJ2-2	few	TGTGCCACCAGTGACCCCTCAGGGCCCGGGGAGCTGTTTTTT	CATSDPSGPGELFF
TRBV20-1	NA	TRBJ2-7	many	TGCAGTGCTAGAGCCCCTGACAGGCCCCCATCCGAGCAGTACTTC	CSARAPDRPPSEQYF
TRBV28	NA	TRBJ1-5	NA	TGTGCCAGCAGCAACCGGGGGTCGGGCCAGCCCCAGCATTTT	CASSNRGSGQPQHF
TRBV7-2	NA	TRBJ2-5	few	TGTGCCAGCAGCTCTAGGACGTTAGAGACCCAGTACTTC	CASSSRTLETQYF
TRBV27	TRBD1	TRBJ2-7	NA	TGTGCCATCAAAGGGGAACAGGGGGCGAGAGACCCCTACGAGCAGTACTTC	CAIKGEQGARDPYEQYF
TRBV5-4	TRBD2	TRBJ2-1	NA	TGTGCCAGCAGCCTACCAGCGGGGAATGAGCAGTTCTTC	CASSLPAGNEQFF
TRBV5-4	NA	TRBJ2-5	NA	TGTGCCAGCAGCTTGCCAGGGACCCAAGAGACCCAGTACTTC	CASSLPGTQETQYF
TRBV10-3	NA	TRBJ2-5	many	TGTGCCATCAGCTCTTGGGGCCAGGGTGAAGAGACCCAGTACTTC	CAISSWGQGEETQYF
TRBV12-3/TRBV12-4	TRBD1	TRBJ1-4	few	TGTGCCAGCAGTCATCGAAAGGGGGCCGGTGAAAAACTGTTTTTT	CASSHRKGAGEKLFF
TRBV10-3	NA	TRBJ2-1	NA	TGTGCCATCAGCCCATCTACAGGGCTTGTCAGTGAGCAGTTCTTC	CAISPSTGLVSEQFF
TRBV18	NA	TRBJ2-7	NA	TGTGCCAGCTCAGAGGGTGGTTCGTATAACTACGAGCAGTACTTC	CASSEGGSYNYEQYF
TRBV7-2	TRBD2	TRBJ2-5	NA	TGTGCCAGCAGCCCTCAGGGCCGGGGGGGAGAGACCCAGTACTTC	CASSPQGRGGETQYF
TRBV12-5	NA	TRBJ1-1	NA	TGTGCTAGTGGTTCCTTAGACAGGACCCGATTAGAACACCTACGCGCGGCTTTCTTT	CASGSLDRTRLEHLRAAFF
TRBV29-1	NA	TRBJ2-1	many	TGCAGCGTTGAGCAGGGGTCGATGTCCTACAATGAGCAGTTCTTC	CSVEQGSMSYNEQFF
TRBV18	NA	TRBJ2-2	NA	TGTGCCAGCGGTCCCAGTCAGAACACCGGGGAGCTGTTTTTT	CASGPSQNTGELFF
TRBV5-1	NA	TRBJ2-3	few	TGCGCCAGCAGCTTGGGGGGGAACGTAGATACGCAGTATTTT	CASSLGGNVDTQYF
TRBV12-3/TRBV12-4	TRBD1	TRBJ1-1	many	TGTGCCAGCAGTTTAGTAAGGGGACAGGGTTTGGCCACTGAAGCTTTCTTT	CASSLVRGQGLATEAFF
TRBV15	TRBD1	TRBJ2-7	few	TGTGCCACCAGCCAAGGACAGGGTGGTACCTACGAGCAGTACTTC	CATSQGQGGTYEQYF
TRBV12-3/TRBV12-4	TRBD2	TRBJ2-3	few	TGTGCCAGCAGCTCAATTACTAGCGGAGCAACAGATACGCAGTATTTT	CASSSITSGATDTQYF
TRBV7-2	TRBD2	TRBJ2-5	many	TGTGCCAGCAGCTTAGCGGTCCTAGCGGGGGGGCCAGACCAAGAGACCCAGTACTTC	CASSLAVLAGGPDQETQYF